This note documents a single TCR beta chain sequence. Its target is not known. These data come from a study of monozygotic twins with inflammatory bowel disease. Overall study results and limits: Differences in immunosuppressive treatment may have been a source of added variability in patient repertoires.

Germline CDR1 is SQVTM and CDR2 is ANQGSEA. The CDR3 runs to 14 residues. From approximately 3.5 ug of total RNA, each TCR library was prepared. For each CDR3 protein, TCRdb gives one entry from its re-call of the 5' RACE reads, without DNA. This sample's table reports over 200,000 distinct CDR3 sequences. The chain has TRBV29-1 and TRBJ1-2. The sequencing input was blood. This clonotype was sampled from a human donor with ulcerative colitis or Crohn's disease, or a healthy co-twin of an affected twin (not recorded which). The CDR3 here is CSVEDLAALYGYTF.